This paragraph reports one TCR beta chain. As yet, its antigen is unknown. The table came from immunoSEQ multiplex PCR; TCRdb's copy has only in-frame clones and leaves some out. The sample includes millions of clones, around nine tenths of them seen just once. This sample is drawn from a study of shared clonotypes between healthy human individuals. Across the study: The composition of the donors was a couple of women and a few men aged 18 to 49.

Donors comprised healthy HIV-negative adults lacking recent acute infections or vaccinations. V lost 4 bases and J 6 bases, leaving 9 bases between the germline ends. The CDR3 has 13 residues. CDR1 LGHNA and CDR2 YSLEER come from the germline V gene. General observations from the study: What naive subsets generally showed was a larger estimated richness than memory subsets showed. An expected dependence of interdonor clonotype sharing on sequencing depth was noted.

Sequenced sample: naive CD4+ T cells sorted from blood. The subset denotes: CD45RA+ positively selected. The rearrangement links TRBV4-3 to TRBJ2-2; the D gene is possibly TRBD2 (5 bases). This receptor was identified in a man between 18 and 35 years old in good health. The CDR3 DNA is TGCGCCAGCAGCCGGGGAGTTGCCGGGGAGCTGTTTTTT. This sequence encodes CASSRGVAGELFF.